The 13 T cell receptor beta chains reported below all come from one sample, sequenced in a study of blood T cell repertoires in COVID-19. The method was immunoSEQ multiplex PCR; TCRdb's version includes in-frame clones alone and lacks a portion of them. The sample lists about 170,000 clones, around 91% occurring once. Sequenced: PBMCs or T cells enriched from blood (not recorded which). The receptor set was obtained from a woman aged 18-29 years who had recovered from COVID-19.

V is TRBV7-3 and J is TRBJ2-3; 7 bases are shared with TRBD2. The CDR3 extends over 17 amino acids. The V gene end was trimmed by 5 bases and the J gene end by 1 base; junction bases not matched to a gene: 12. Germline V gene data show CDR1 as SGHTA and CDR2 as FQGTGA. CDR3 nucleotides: TGTGCCAGCAGCCCGGGGCTAGCGGTACCCGGCACAGATACGCAGTATTTT. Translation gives CASSPGLAVPGTDTQYF.

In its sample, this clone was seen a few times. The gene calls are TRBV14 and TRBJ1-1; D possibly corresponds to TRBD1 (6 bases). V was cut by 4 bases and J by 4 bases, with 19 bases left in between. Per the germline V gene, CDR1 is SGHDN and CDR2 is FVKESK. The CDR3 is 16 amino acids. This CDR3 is CASSLLLGPRGTEAFF. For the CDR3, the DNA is TGTGCCAGCAGCCTTCTCTTGGGACCCAGGGGCACTGAAGCTTTCTTT.

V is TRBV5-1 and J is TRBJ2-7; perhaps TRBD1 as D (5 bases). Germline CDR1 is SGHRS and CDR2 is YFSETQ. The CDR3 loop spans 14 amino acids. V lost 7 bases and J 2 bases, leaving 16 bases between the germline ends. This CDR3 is CASRGSGLTYEQYF. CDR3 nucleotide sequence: TGCGCCAGCCGAGGCTCAGGGCTTACCTACGAGCAGTACTTC.

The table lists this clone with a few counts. The CDR3 coding sequence is TGTGCCACCATGAGGGCGGGGAACACTGAAGCTTTCTTT. It encodes CATMRAGNTEAFF. The chain is built from TRBV12-3 or TRBV12-4 and TRBJ1-1, with D hard to call. CDR3 length equals 13 residues. V was cut by 10 bases and J by 1 base, with 13 bases left in between.

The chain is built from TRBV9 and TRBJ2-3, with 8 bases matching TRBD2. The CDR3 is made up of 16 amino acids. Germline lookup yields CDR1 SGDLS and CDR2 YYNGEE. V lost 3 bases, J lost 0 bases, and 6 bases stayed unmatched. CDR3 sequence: CASSDPAGASTDTQYF. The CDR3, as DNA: TGTGCCAGCAGCGACCCAGCGGGAGCGAGCACAGATACGCAGTATTTT.

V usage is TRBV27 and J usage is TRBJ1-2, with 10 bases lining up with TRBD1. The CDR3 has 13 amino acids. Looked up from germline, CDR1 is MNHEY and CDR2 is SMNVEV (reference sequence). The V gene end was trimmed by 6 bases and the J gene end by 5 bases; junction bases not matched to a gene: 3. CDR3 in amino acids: CASRGTGVYGYTF. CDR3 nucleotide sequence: TGTGCCAGCAGGGGGACAGGGGTATATGGCTACACCTTC.

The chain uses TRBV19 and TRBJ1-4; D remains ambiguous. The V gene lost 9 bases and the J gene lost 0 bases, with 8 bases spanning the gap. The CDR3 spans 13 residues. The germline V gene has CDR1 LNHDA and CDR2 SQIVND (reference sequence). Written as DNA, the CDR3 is TGTGCCAGCCACAGTGCAACTAATGAAAAACTGTTTTTT. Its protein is CASHSATNEKLFF. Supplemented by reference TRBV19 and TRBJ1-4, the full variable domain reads DGGITQSPKYLFRKEGQNVTLSCEQNLNHDAMYWYRQDPGQGLRLIYYSQIVNDFQKGDIAEGYSVSREKKESFPLTVTSAQKNPTAFYLCASHSATNEKLFFGSGTQLSVL.

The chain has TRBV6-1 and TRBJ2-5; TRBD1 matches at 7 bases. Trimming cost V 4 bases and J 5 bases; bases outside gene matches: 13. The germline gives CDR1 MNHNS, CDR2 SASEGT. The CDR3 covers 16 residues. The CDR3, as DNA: TGTGCCAGCAGTGCTCGTCGACAGGGCAGTGGGGAGACCCAGTACTTC. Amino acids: CASSARRQGSGETQYF.

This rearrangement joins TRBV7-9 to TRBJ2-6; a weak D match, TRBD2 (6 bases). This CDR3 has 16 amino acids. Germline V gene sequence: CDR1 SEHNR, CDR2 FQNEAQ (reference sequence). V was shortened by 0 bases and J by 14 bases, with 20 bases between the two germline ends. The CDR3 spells CASSLAVSSSRGFLTF. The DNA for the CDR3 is TGTGCCAGCAGCTTAGCGGTCTCGAGTTCTCGGGGGTTCCTGACTTTC.

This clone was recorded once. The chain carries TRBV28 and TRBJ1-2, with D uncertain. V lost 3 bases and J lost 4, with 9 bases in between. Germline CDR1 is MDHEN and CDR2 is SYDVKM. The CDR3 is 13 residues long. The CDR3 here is CASSFRDLYGYTF. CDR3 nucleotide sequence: TGTGCCAGCAGTTTCCGGGATCTCTATGGCTACACCTTC.

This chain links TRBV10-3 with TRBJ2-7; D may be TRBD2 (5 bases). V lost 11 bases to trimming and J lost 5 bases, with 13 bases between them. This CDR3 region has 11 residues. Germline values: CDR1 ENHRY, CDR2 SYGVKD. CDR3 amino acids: CASGKGDEQYF. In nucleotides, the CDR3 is TGTGCCTCCGGCAAGGGAGACGAGCAGTACTTC.

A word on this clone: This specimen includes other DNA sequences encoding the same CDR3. The CDR3 DNA reads TGTGCCAGCAGCCAGGGCGGAAGCAATCAGCCCCAGCATTTT. It yields the protein CASSQGGSNQPQHF. This chain joins TRBV28 and TRBJ1-5; D might be TRBD1 (5 bases). The CDR3 has 14 residues. Trimming pared 6 bases from V and 1 base from J, leaving 10 bases between. From germline, CDR1 is MDHEN and CDR2 SYDVKM.

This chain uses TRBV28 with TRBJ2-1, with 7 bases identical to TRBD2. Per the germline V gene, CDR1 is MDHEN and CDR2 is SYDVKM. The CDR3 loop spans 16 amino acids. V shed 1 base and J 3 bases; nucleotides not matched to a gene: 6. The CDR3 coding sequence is TGTGCCAGCAGTTTATTAGAGCGGGGAGACTACAATGAGCAGTTCTTC. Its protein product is CASSLLERGDYNEQFF. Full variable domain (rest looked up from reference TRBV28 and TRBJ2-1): DVKVTQSSRYLVKRTGEKVFLECVQDMDHENMFWYRQDPGLGLRLIYFSYDVKMKEKGDIPEGYSVSREKKERFSLILESASTNQTSMYLCASSLLERGDYNEQFFGPGTRLTVL.